This TCR beta chain was identified during a study of CD8 T cells in Susac syndrome. Germline CDR1 is LGHDT and CDR2 is YNNKEL (reference sequence). The ends lost 1 base at V and 2 bases at J; junction bases unmatched: 4. The CDR3 runs 17 residues. The RNA input was about 0.45 to 1 ug, and it was reverse transcribed with random hexamers. Amplification of TCR beta CDR3 across 54 Vbeta and 13 Jbeta was performed with immunoSEQ multiplex PCR. Each CDR3 protein is one row after TCRdb ran MiXCR on the immunoSEQ multiplex PCR reads. The sample lists around 230,000 distinct CDR3 sequences; approximately 95% were seen once. Sequencing of TCR beta drew on CD8+ and CD4+ T cells from blood. Both CD4+ and CD8+ T cells were negatively isolated, and TEMRA cells underwent FACS enrichment.

V is TRBV3-1 and J is TRBJ2-5, with TRBD2 identical over 13 bases. The TCR originated in a human donor with multiple sclerosis. Sequencing input: CD4+ T cells from PBMCs. CDR3 sequence (DNA): TGTGCCAGCAGCCAAGTTGGGGGACTAGCGGGACAAGAGACCCAGTACTTC. Protein: CASSQVGGLAGQETQYF.